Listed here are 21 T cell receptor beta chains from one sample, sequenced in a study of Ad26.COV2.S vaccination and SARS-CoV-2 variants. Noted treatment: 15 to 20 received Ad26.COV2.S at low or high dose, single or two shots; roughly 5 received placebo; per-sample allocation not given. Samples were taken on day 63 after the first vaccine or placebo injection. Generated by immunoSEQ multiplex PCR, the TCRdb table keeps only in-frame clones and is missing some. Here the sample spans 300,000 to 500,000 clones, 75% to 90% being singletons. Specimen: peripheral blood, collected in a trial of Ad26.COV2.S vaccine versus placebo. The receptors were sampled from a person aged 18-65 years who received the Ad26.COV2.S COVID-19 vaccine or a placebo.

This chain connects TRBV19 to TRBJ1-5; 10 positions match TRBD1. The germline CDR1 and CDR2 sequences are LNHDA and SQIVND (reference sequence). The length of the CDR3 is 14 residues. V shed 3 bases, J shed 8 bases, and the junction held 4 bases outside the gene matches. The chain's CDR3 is CASSMGTGAKPQHF. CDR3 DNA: TGTGCCAGTAGTATGGGGACAGGGGCAAAGCCCCAGCATTTT.

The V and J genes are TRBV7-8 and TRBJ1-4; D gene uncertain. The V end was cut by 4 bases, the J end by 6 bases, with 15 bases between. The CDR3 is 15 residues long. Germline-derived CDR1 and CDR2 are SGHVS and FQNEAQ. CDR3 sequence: CASSSLGRSDEKLFF. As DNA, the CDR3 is TGTGCCAGCAGCTCGTTGGGCCGTTCGGATGAAAAACTGTTTTTT.

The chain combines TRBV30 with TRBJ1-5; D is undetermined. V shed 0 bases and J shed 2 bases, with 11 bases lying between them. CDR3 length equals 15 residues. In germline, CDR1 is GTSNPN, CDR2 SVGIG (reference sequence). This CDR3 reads CAWSVRGWGNQPQHF. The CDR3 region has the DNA TGTGCCTGGAGTGTACGGGGTTGGGGCAATCAGCCCCAGCATTTT. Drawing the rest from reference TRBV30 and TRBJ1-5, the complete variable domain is SQTIHQWPATLVQPVGSPLSLECTVEGTSNPNLYWYRQAAGRGLQLLFYSVGIGQISSEVPQNLSASRPQDRQFILSSKKLLLSDSGFYLCAWSVRGWGNQPQHFGDGTRLSIL.

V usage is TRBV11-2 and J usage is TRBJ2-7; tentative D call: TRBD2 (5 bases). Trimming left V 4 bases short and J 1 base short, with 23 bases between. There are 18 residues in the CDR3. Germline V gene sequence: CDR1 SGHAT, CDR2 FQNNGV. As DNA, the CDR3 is TGTGCCAGCAGCTCAATAATGGGAGTAAAACAGAAATCCTACGAGCAGTACTTC. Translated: CASSSIMGVKQKSYEQYF.

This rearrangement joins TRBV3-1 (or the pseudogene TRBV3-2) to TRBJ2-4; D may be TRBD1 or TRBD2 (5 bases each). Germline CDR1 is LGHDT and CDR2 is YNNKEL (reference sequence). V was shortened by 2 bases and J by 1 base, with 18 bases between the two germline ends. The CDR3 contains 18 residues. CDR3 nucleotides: TGTGCCAGCAGCCAACAACGGACCCCCTGGGGGGCCAAAAACATTCAGTACTTC. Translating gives CASSQQRTPWGAKNIQYF.

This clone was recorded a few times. The CDR3 DNA follows: TGTGCCAGCAGCTTAGAGCGATGGACAGGGGGAGGAGGCTACACCTTC. It specifies CASSLERWTGGGGYTF. The chain carries TRBV11-2 and TRBJ1-2, with 10 bases fitting TRBD1. The length of the CDR3 is 16 residues. Germline V gene lookup returns CDR1 SGHAT and CDR2 FQNNGV. Trimming cost V 0 bases and J 8 bases; bases outside gene matches: 9.

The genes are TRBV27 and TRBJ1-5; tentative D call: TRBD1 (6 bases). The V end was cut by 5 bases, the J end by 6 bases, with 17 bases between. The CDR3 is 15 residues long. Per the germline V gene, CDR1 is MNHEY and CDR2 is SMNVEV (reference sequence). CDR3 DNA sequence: TGTGCCAGCAGTGAGGGGGACGGGGGGTTTCAGCCCCAGCATTTT. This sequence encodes CASSEGDGGFQPQHF.

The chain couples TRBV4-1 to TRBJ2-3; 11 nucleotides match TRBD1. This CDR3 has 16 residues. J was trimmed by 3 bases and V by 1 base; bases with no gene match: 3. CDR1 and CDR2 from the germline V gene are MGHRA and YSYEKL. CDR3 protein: CASSQAGTGGTDTQYF. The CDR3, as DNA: TGCGCCAGCAGCCAAGCCGGGACAGGGGGAACAGATACGCAGTATTTT.

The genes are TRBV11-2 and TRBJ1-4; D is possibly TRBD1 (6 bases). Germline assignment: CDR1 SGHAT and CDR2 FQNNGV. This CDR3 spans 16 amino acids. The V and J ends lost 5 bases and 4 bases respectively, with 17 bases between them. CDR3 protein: CASSPTTGTSNEKLFF. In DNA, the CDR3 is TGTGCCAGCAGCCCCACTACAGGGACAAGTAATGAAAAACTGTTTTTT.

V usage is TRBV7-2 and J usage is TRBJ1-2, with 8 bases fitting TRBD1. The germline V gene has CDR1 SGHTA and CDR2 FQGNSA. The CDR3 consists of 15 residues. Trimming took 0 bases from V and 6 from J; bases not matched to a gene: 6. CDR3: CASSLAPGQADGYTF. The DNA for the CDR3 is TGTGCCAGCAGCTTAGCCCCGGGACAGGCGGATGGCTACACCTTC. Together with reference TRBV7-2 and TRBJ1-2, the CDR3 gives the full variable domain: GAGVSQSPSNKVTEKGKDVELRCDPISGHTALYWYRQSLGQGLEFLIYFQGNSAPDKSGLPSDRFSAERTGGSVSTLTIQRTQQEDSAVYLCASSLAPGQADGYTFGSGTRLTVV.

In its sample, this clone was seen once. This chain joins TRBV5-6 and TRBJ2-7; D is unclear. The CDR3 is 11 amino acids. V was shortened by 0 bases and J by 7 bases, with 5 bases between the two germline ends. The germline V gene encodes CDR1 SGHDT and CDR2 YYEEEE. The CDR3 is CASSLEREQYF. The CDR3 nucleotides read TGTGCCAGCAGCTTGGAGAGGGAGCAGTACTTC.

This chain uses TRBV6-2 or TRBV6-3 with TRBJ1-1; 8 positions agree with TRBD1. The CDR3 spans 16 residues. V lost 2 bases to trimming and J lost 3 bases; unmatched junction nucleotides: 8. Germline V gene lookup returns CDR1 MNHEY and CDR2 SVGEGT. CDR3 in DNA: TGTGCCAGCAGTTACACGGCAGGGGGCCCGGACACTGAAGCTTTCTTT. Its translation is CASSYTAGGPDTEAFF.

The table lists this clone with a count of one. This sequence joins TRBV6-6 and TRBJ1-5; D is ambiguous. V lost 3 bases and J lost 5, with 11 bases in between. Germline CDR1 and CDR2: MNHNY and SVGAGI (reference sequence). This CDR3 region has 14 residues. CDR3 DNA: TGTGCCAGCAGTTATATTGGGGAGTATCAGCCCCAGCATTTT. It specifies CASSYIGEYQPQHF.

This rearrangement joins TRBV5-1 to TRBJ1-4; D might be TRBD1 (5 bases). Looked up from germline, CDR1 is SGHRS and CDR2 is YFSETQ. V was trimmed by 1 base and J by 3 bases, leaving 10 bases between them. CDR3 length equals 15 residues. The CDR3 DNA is TGCGCCAGCAGCTTGATGGGGGATCCTAATGAAAAACTGTTTTTT. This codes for CASSLMGDPNEKLFF.

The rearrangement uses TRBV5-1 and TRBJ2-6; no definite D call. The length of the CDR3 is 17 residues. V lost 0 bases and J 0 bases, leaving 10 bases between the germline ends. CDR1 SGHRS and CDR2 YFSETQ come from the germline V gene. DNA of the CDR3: TGCGCCAGCAGCTTGGGAGCGCTTAGCTCTGGGGCCAACGTCCTGACTTTC. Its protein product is CASSLGALSSGANVLTF.

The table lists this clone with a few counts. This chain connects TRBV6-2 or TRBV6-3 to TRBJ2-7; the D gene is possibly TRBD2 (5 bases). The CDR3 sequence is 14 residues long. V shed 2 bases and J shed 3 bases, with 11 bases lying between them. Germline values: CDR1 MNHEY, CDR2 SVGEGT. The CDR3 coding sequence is TGTGCCAGCAGTTACGGGGATCGGGGCTACGAGCAGTACTTC. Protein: CASSYGDRGYEQYF.

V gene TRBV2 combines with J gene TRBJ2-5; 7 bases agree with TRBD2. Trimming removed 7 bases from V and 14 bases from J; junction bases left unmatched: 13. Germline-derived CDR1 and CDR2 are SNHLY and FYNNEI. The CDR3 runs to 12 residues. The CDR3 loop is CASIEVGRGGYF. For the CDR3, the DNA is TGTGCCAGCATAGAGGTGGGGCGCGGGGGATACTTC.

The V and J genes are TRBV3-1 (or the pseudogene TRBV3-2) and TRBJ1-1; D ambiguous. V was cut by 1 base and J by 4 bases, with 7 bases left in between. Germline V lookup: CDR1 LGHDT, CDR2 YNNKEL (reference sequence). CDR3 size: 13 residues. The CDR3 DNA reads TGTGCCAGCAGCCAAGTTGTAGGCACTGAAGCTTTCTTT. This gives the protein CASSQVVGTEAFF.

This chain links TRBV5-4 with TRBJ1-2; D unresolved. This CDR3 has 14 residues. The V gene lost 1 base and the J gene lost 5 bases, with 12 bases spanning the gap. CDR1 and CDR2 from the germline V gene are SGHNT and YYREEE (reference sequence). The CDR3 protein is CASSLPGVRYGYTF. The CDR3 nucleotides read TGTGCCAGCAGCTTGCCCGGGGTCAGGTATGGCTACACCTTC.

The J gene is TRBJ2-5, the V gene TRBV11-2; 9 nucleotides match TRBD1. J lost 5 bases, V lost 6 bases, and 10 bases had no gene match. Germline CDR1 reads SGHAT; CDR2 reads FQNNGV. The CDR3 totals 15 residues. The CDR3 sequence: CASRFGTGRTETQYF. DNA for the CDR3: TGTGCCAGCAGATTTGGGACAGGGCGGACGGAGACCCAGTACTTC.

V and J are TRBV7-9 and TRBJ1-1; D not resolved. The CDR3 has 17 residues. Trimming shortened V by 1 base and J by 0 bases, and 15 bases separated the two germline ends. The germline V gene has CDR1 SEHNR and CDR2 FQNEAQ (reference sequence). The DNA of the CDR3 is TGTGCCAGCAGCTTAGTTTTTGTCGACGCAATGAACACTGAAGCTTTCTTT. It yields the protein CASSLVFVDAMNTEAFF.